These 25 T cell receptor beta chains came from one sample sequenced in a study of identical twins. TCRdb redid the calling of the 5' RACE reads with MiXCR, one entry per CDR3 protein. The sample gives approximately 500,000 distinct CDR3 sequences, roughly 15% of which show up once; about 0.47% is in the top ten. The data also belong to a second study, concerning yellow fever vaccine responses in identical twins.

Sequencing was carried out using CD4+ T cells sorted from blood. Source of these receptors: a woman aged 18-30 years in good health.

This clonotype was found a few times. The CDR3 DNA is TGTGCCAGCAGCTTAACGGGGCAGAACACCGGGGAGCTGTTTTTT. It codes for CASSLTGQNTGELFF. The V and J genes are TRBV7-8 and TRBJ2-2, with D possibly called TRBD1 or TRBD2 (5 bases each). Germline CDR1 reads SGHVS; CDR2 reads FQNEAQ. The CDR3 covers 15 residues. V gave up 2 bases and J gave up 1 base, with 8 bases separating them.

The chain couples TRBV29-1 to TRBJ2-3, with a weak D call TRBD1 (6 bases). The CDR3 runs 13 residues. With 3 bases removed from V and 2 bases from J, the gap between germline ends came to 9 bases. CDR1 and CDR2 (germline): SQVTM, ANQGSEA. CDR3 nucleotide sequence: TGCAGCGTTGAGCCAGGGGCCACAGATACGCAGTATTTT. Amino acid sequence: CSVEPGATDTQYF.

The rearrangement joins TRBV7-3 to TRBJ2-2; either TRBD1 or TRBD2 may supply D (7 bases each). The CDR3 sequence is 18 residues long. Trimming pared 1 base from V and 0 bases from J, leaving 15 bases between. Looked up from germline, CDR1 is SGHTA and CDR2 is FQGTGA. This chain's CDR3 is CASSLIAQGGANTGELFF. In DNA form, the CDR3 reads TGTGCCAGCAGCTTAATTGCCCAGGGGGGGGCGAACACCGGGGAGCTGTTTTTT.

This clonotype was observed a handful of times. The genes are TRBV18 and TRBJ2-3; D unclear. Between the trimmed V and J ends, which lost 4 bases and 5 bases, there was a span of 10 bases. Germline values: CDR1 KGHSH, CDR2 LQKENI. The CDR3 is 13 residues long. The CDR3 is CASSLEPRDTQYF. Here the CDR3 DNA reads TGTGCCAGCTCACTCGAACCCAGAGATACGCAGTATTTT.

This clonotype was counted a few times. The chain recombines TRBV20-1 with TRBJ1-6; D gene unclear. Germline assignment: CDR1 DFQATT and CDR2 SNEGSKA (reference sequence). CDR3 size: 13 residues. Trimming left V 5 bases short and J 9 bases short, with 14 bases between. Here the CDR3 DNA reads TGCAGTGCTTCCCGTATGGTTGGTTCACCCCTCCACTTT. Translated: CSASRMVGSPLHF.

J is TRBJ1-1 and V is TRBV20-1; D is possibly TRBD1 (5 bases). The CDR3 has 15 residues. The V end lost 2 bases, the J end lost 1 base, and 14 bases lay between the germline ends. CDR1 is DFQATT and CDR2 is SNEGSKA in the germline V gene (reference sequence). CDR3 nucleotide sequence: TGCAGTGCTAGATCCGATGGGACGACGAACACTGAAGCTTTCTTT. This codes for CSARSDGTTNTEAFF.

In this sample, this clonotype turned up many times. This chain connects TRBV20-1 to TRBJ2-2; the match to TRBD2 covers 7 bases. CDR1 and CDR2 (germline): DFQATT, SNEGSKA (reference sequence). The CDR3 spans 16 residues. The J segment lost 3 bases and the V segment lost 0 bases, leaving 7 bases of the junction unmatched. The CDR3 spells CSARDLAGEDTGELFF. In nucleotides, the CDR3 is TGCAGTGCTAGAGATTTGGCGGGAGAGGACACCGGGGAGCTGTTTTTT.

The chain carries TRBV5-5 and TRBJ2-1; 9 bases are a match to TRBD2. This CDR3 comprises 15 residues. V lost 0 bases to trimming and J lost 9 bases; unmatched junction nucleotides: 7. Germline CDR1 is SGHKS and CDR2 is YYEKEE (reference sequence). The CDR3 DNA sequence: TGTGCCAGCAGCTTGGCCGGGACTAGCCTGGGTGAGCAGTTCTTC. Its protein is CASSLAGTSLGEQFF.

V usage is TRBV3-1 and J usage is TRBJ2-7; D not certain. V dropped 1 base and J dropped 4 bases, with 8 bases sitting between them. Germline V lookup: CDR1 LGHDT, CDR2 YNNKEL (reference sequence). CDR3 length: 13 amino acids. The CDR3 reads CASSQGVGYEQYV. The CDR3 nucleotides are TGTGCCAGCAGCCAAGGCGTGGGGTACGAGCAGTACGTC.

This chain uses TRBV20-1 with TRBJ2-2; 13 bases are a match to TRBD2. Losses at the gene ends were 2 bases for V and 5 bases for J; bases not matched to a gene: 5. There are 16 residues in the CDR3. Germline lookup yields CDR1 DFQATT and CDR2 SNEGSKA (reference sequence). The CDR3 protein is CSARRTSGRFTGELFF. CDR3 in DNA: TGCAGTGCTAGAAGGACTAGCGGGAGATTTACCGGGGAGCTGTTTTTT.

The chain joins TRBV11-2 to TRBJ2-2; the D call may be TRBD1 or TRBD2 (5 bases each). This CDR3 spans 16 amino acids. V lost 6 bases and J 4 bases, leaving 18 bases between the germline ends. Germline CDR1 is SGHAT and CDR2 is FQNNGV. The CDR3 nucleotides read TGTGCCAGCAGGGGGCCTCCGAAGGGGAGCACCGGGGAGCTGTTTTTT. Amino acid sequence: CASRGPPKGSTGELFF.

There are many counts of this clonotype. The rearrangement joins TRBV16 to TRBJ1-5; D not resolved. Germline CDR1 and CDR2: KGHSY and FQNENV. Trimming left V 4 bases short and J 6 bases short, with 16 bases between. This CDR3 is built from 15 residues. The chain's CDR3 is CASSLGEVVVQPQHF. The CDR3, as DNA: TGTGCCAGCAGCCTTGGGGAGGTGGTGGTTCAGCCCCAGCATTTT.

The V and J genes are TRBV6-5 and TRBJ1-1; no definite D call. CDR3 length equals 15 residues. The germline CDR1 and CDR2 sequences are MNHEY and SVGAGI. The V gene lost 0 bases and the J gene lost 2 bases, with 10 bases spanning the gap. CDR3 in amino acids: CASSYSSKQNTEAFF. The CDR3 nucleotides read TGTGCCAGCAGTTACTCATCTAAACAAAACACTGAAGCTTTCTTT.

The chain links TRBV12-3 or TRBV12-4 to TRBJ1-4; D unresolved. Trimming took 3 bases from V and 8 from J, leaving 13 bases between them. The CDR3 is 14 residues long. CDR3 residues: CASSFVQLGEKLFF. Here the CDR3 DNA reads TGTGCCAGCAGTTTTGTACAGCTCGGGGAAAAACTGTTTTTT.

V is TRBV12-3 or TRBV12-4 and J is TRBJ2-5; no definite D call. The CDR3 covers 16 residues. The V and J ends lost 6 bases and 3 bases respectively, with 20 bases between them. CDR3 protein: CASSLAALLRKETQYF. The CDR3 nucleotides are TGTGCCAGCAGCCTGGCCGCGCTTTTGAGGAAAGAGACCCAGTACTTC.

The chain has TRBV19 and TRBJ2-1; 8 nucleotides line up with TRBD2. Germline lookup yields CDR1 LNHDA and CDR2 SQIVND (reference sequence). CDR3 length equals 15 residues. J lost 6 bases, V lost 3 bases, and 7 bases had no gene match. The CDR3 loop reads CASSIQRGGSNEQFF. The DNA for the CDR3 is TGTGCCAGTAGTATTCAACGGGGGGGGTCCAATGAGCAGTTCTTC.

This chain uses TRBV29-1 with TRBJ2-7; 9 nucleotides match TRBD1. The CDR3 runs to 14 residues. V lost 3 bases and J lost 2; bases outside the gene matches: 5. The germline CDR1 and CDR2 sequences are SQVTM and ANQGSEA. CDR3 sequence reads: CSVDKGQGTYEQYF. Written as DNA, the CDR3 is TGCAGCGTTGACAAGGGACAGGGAACCTACGAGCAGTACTTC.

This chain connects TRBV9 to TRBJ2-1; 9 nucleotides line up with TRBD2. The CDR3 runs 14 residues. V lost 9 bases and J lost 0; bases outside the gene matches: 4. The germline CDR1 and CDR2 sequences are SGDLS and YYNGEE. CDR3 protein: CATGSGSSYNEQFF. CDR3 sequence (DNA): TGTGCCACCGGTAGCGGGAGCTCCTACAATGAGCAGTTCTTC.

This sequence joins TRBV5-1 and TRBJ2-7; 9 bases line up with TRBD1. V lost 4 bases to trimming and J lost 3 bases; unmatched junction nucleotides: 14. CDR1 and CDR2 (germline): SGHRS, YFSETQ. CDR3 length: 17 amino acids. The CDR3 here is CASSVLNRDRVFYEQYF. In DNA, the CDR3 is TGCGCCAGCAGCGTACTCAACCGGGACAGGGTATTCTACGAGCAGTACTTC. The full variable domain, its missing parts supplied by reference TRBV5-1 and TRBJ2-7, is KAGVTQTPRYLIKTRGQQVTLSCSPISGHRSVSWYQQTPGQGLQFLFEYFSETQRNKGNFPGRFSGRQFSNSRSEMNVSTLELGDSALYLCASSVLNRDRVFYEQYFGPGTRLTVT.

The chain joins TRBV29-1 to TRBJ2-7, with 7 bases lining up with TRBD1. V lost 4 bases to trimming and J lost 2 bases; unmatched junction nucleotides: 5. CDR1 and CDR2 (germline): SQVTM, ANQGSEA. The CDR3 runs to 13 residues. DNA of the CDR3: TGCAGCGTTGGCGGACAGGATCCCTACGAGCAGTACTTC. Its translation is CSVGGQDPYEQYF.

This clonotype was detected a few times. The chain combines TRBV11-1 with TRBJ1-4, with 8 bases identical to TRBD1. The trim removed 5 bases at V and 5 bases at J, leaving 16 bases unmatched. This CDR3 spans 18 amino acids. Germline V gene lookup returns CDR1 SGHAT and CDR2 FQDESV (reference sequence). This chain's CDR3 is CASSPRPGGSLRNEKLFF. The CDR3 DNA follows: TGTGCCAGCAGCCCCCGGCCAGGGGGCTCCCTGAGGAATGAAAAACTGTTTTTT.

This clonotype was seen at least ten times. The chain employs TRBV12-3 or TRBV12-4 and TRBJ2-6, with TRBD1 matching 11 bases. This CDR3 region has 18 residues. J was trimmed by 2 bases and V by 4 bases; bases with no gene match: 7. CDR3 bases: TGTGCCAGCAGTTATCACCCGGGACAGGGGGCTGGGGCCAACGTCCTGACTTTC. It yields the protein CASSYHPGQGAGANVLTF.

This clonotype was counted only a few times. The CDR3 loop is CASRGRLAGTTEQFF. For the CDR3, the DNA is TGTGCCAGCAGAGGTCGACTAGCGGGGACCACTGAGCAGTTCTTC. V is TRBV6-1 and J is TRBJ2-1; TRBD2 matches 11 bases. The V gene's germline CDR1 is MNHNS and CDR2 SASEGT. The junction had 10 bases not matched to a gene; V was cut back by 6 bases and J by 9 bases. CDR3 length: 15 residues.

This clonotype occurred a few times. This chain connects TRBV5-1 to TRBJ1-1; 9 bases agree with TRBD1. The V gene's germline CDR1 is SGHRS and CDR2 YFSETQ. CDR3 length: 17 residues. The V gene end was trimmed by 0 bases and the J gene end by 5 bases; junction bases not matched to a gene: 11. CDR3 sequence reads: CASSLDGTGFFGTEAFF. The CDR3, as DNA: TGCGCCAGCAGCTTGGATGGGACAGGGTTTTTCGGAACTGAAGCTTTCTTT.

V usage is TRBV28 and J usage is TRBJ2-3; D is uncertain. This CDR3 spans 14 amino acids. Trimming took off 2 bases at V and 2 bases at J, with 8 bases between the two ends. From germline, CDR1 is MDHEN and CDR2 SYDVKM. CDR3 sequence reads: CASSLPSYTDTQYF. The CDR3 DNA follows: TGTGCCAGCAGTTTACCAAGCTACACAGATACGCAGTATTTT.